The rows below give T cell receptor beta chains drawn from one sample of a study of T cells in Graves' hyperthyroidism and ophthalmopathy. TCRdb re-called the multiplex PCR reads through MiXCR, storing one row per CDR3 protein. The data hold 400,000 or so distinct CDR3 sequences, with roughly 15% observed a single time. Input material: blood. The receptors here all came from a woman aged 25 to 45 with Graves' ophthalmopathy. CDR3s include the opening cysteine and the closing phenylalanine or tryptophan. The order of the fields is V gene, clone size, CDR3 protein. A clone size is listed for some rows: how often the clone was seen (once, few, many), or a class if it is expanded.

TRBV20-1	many	CSADKELAKNIQYF
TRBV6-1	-	CASRRLGGYEQYF
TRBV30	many	CAWSADRGGYSNQPQHF
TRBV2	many	CASSFVSTGEGEQYF
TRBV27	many	CASSLGGGGRNEQFF
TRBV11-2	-	CASSLRGARETQHF
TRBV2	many	CASKPRANNSPLHF
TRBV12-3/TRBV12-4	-	CASSLKRRNEQFF
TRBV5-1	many	CASSLGLIGETQYF
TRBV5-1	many	CASSLSPQVTYEQYF
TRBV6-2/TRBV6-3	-	CASSYRLSGELFF